These T cell receptor beta chains were read from a single sample in a study of T-cell reconstitution after alpha-beta-depleted transplantation in children. Each CDR3 protein gets one entry after TCRdb re-called the PCR reads with MiXCR. The sample carries about 440,000 distinct CDR3 sequences, over 40% recorded once. Sequencing used PBMCs, obtained before TCRalphabeta/CD19-depleted stem cell transplant. Receptors originate from a girl aged 2 to 9 with aplastic anemia, due to receive a stem cell transplant. Both conserved end residues are part of each CDR3. D genes are given only for firm matches. Size tells how often a clone was seen (once, few, many) or the class of an expanded clone, and some rows leave it out.

d_gene | abundance | j_gene | v_gene | CDR3aa | CDR3nt
NA | many | TRBJ1-1 | TRBV12-3/TRBV12-4 | CASSFRSTEAFF | TGTGCCAGCAGTTTTCGGAGCACTGAAGCTTTCTTT
TRBD1 | few | TRBJ1-1 | TRBV28 | CASRPIGTGGTNTEAFF | TGTGCCAGCAGGCCGATAGGGACAGGGGGCACGAACACTGAAGCTTTCTTT
NA | NA | TRBJ1-1 | TRBV20-1 | CSARDGEVVLGAFF | TGCAGTGCCCGGGACGGTGAAGTAGTTTTAGGAGCTTTCTTT
NA | many | TRBJ1-1 | TRBV7-2 | CASRLHLRQVILTEAFF | TGTGCCAGCAGGCTACATCTGCGACAGGTAATTCTCACTGAAGCTTTCTTT
TRBD2 | NA | TRBJ2-1 | TRBV28 | CASSSPSYGLAGGFGQFF | TGTGCCAGCAGCTCCCCTAGTTATGGGCTAGCGGGGGGGTTTGGGCAGTTCTTC
NA | NA | TRBJ2-5 | TRBV15 | CATSTVSSPETQYF | TGTGCCACCAGCACAGTCAGCTCGCCGGAGACCCAGTACTTC
NA | NA | TRBJ2-1 | TRBV20-1 | CSARPPGGFAYNEQFF | TGCAGTGCTAGGCCGCCTGGGGGATTTGCCTACAATGAGCAGTTCTTC
NA | NA | TRBJ2-3 | TRBV6-1 | CASSERTIGSSDTQYF | TGTGCCAGCAGTGAAAGGACTATCGGGAGTTCAGATACGCAGTATTTT
NA | NA | TRBJ2-5 | TRBV29-1 | CSVVQGPETQYF | TGCAGCGTGGTACAGGGCCCAGAGACCCAGTACTTC
NA | few | TRBJ2-6 | TRBV11-2 | CASSSYGSRGSGANVLTF | TGTGCCAGCAGCTCGTATGGATCCAGGGGCTCTGGGGCCAACGTCCTGACTTTC
TRBD2 | NA | TRBJ2-3 | TRBV20-1 | CSAKREAGGPRDTQYF | TGCAGTGCCAAAAGAGAAGCGGGAGGGCCGCGGGATACGCAGTATTTT
NA | NA | TRBJ2-5 | TRBV20-1 | CSALQGRGETQYF | TGCAGTGCGCTTCAGGGGAGAGGCGAGACCCAGTACTTC
NA | NA | TRBJ2-5 | TRBV20-1 | CSARDDRLQETQYF | TGCAGTGCTAGAGATGACAGGCTCCAAGAGACCCAGTACTTC
NA | few | TRBJ1-2 | TRBV20-1 | CSATTATNYGYTF | TGCAGTGCCACGACAGCCACTAACTATGGCTACACCTTC
NA | NA | TRBJ2-1 | TRBV5-1 | CASSSFGEKSNEQFF | TGCGCCAGCAGCTCCTTTGGGGAGAAGAGCAATGAGCAGTTCTTC
TRBD2 | medium-sized | TRBJ2-2 | TRBV9 | CASSAGETGELFF | TGTGCCAGCTCTGCGGGGGAGACCGGGGAGCTGTTTTTT
NA | many | TRBJ2-1 | TRBV15 | CATSIGGAEQFF | TGTGCCACCAGCATTGGGGGTGCTGAGCAGTTCTTC
NA | many | TRBJ2-1 | TRBV5-1 | CASSDGTAYNEQFF | TGCGCCAGCAGCGACGGGACGGCTTACAATGAGCAGTTCTTC
TRBD2 | many | TRBJ2-5 | TRBV28 | CASSFILAGLQETQYF | TGTGCCAGCAGTTTTATCCTAGCGGGACTCCAAGAGACCCAGTACTTC
NA | once | TRBJ2-3 | TRBV6-5 | CASSYGGTSTDTQYF | TGTGCCAGCAGTTATGGGGGAACTAGCACAGATACGCAGTATTTT
NA | NA | TRBJ2-1 | TRBV6-1 | CASSPQYGDIIANEQFF | TGTGCCAGCAGTCCACAATATGGGGATATAATAGCGAATGAGCAGTTCTTC
TRBD2 | NA | TRBJ2-7 | TRBV20-1 | CSVRTSGGLYEQYF | TGCAGTGTCCGGACTAGCGGGGGCTTGTACGAGCAGTACTTC
NA | NA | TRBJ2-3 | TRBV28 | CASSLRRRRGTDTQYF | TGTGCCAGCAGTTTGAGACGTAGGCGTGGGACAGATACGCAGTATTTT
NA | NA | TRBJ2-7 | TRBV7-3 | CARGGTGKFYEQYF | TGTGCCCGGGGGGGGACAGGGAAGTTCTACGAGCAGTACTTC
NA | few | TRBJ2-7 | TRBV6-1 | CASSVTVAYEQYF | TGTGCCAGCAGTGTAACAGTGGCCTACGAGCAGTACTTC
NA | once | TRBJ2-3 | TRBV10-3 | CAISAEGGSTDTQYF | TGTGCCATCAGTGCTGAGGGGGGTAGCACAGATACGCAGTATTTT
NA | NA | TRBJ2-3 | TRBV12-3/TRBV12-4 | CASSLVRGGPSTDTQYF | TGTGCCAGCAGTTTAGTGCGCGGCGGCCCTAGCACAGATACGCAGTATTTT
TRBD2 | NA | TRBJ2-5 | TRBV20-1 | CSARPLAGETQYF | TGCAGTGCTCGCCCACTAGCGGGAGAGACCCAGTACTTC
NA | NA | TRBJ2-3 | TRBV15 | CATSRDQLVGADTQYF | TGTGCCACCAGCAGAGATCAACTAGTTGGGGCAGATACGCAGTATTTT
TRBD2 | NA | TRBJ2-1 | TRBV11-1 | CASSSPGLAGPTNEQFF | TGTGCCAGCAGCTCGCCGGGACTAGCGGGACCCACCAATGAGCAGTTCTTC
TRBD1 | NA | TRBJ2-1 | TRBV2 | CASRAGQGTYNEQFF | TGTGCCAGCAGGGCGGGACAGGGGACTTACAATGAGCAGTTCTTC